Listed below are T cell receptor beta chains from one sample, sequenced in a study of T cell repertoires in cytomegalovirus infection. One entry per CDR3 protein results from TCRdb running MiXCR on the reads. Found here are approximately 500,000 distinct CDR3 sequences, around 27% of them singletons; the top ten hold roughly 13%. The sequencing sample was made of PBMCs. Source of these receptors: a human donor in good health (CMV status not recorded). Some clones in this sample may be carry-over from other donors' samples. The conserved cysteine and the conserved F or W are not part of the CDR3 here.

v_call: TRBV29-1; cdr3_aa: SVLVQFNQPQH
v_call: TRBV7-8; cdr3_aa: ASSLDAGSYNEQF
v_call: TRBV10-3; cdr3_aa: AFGLVNEQF
v_call: TRBV28; cdr3_aa: ASSLDLGGSPLH
v_call: TRBV5-4; cdr3_aa: ASSSRHEGVANYGYT
v_call: TRBV19; cdr3_aa: ASQWEGAYGYT
v_call: TRBV7-9; cdr3_aa: ASSFRRREGRLETQY
v_call: TRBV12-3/TRBV12-4; cdr3_aa: ASSLSGGLGTEAF
v_call: TRBV14; cdr3_aa: ASSQEKRRGRYTGELF
v_call: TRBV6-1; cdr3_aa: ASSSGLPAYEQY
v_call: TRBV7-4; cdr3_aa: ASSSKESTYEQY
v_call: TRBV6-1; cdr3_aa: ASGGGGLASDTQY
v_call: TRBV6-1; cdr3_aa: ASTEGVGDTDTQY
v_call: TRBV14; cdr3_aa: ASNTLAGVRQY
v_call: TRBV24-1; cdr3_aa: ATRQSYTGELF
v_call: TRBV7-3; cdr3_aa: ASSLTSQGEQF
v_call: TRBV7-6; cdr3_aa: ASSSGAGGPETQY
v_call: TRBV6-5; cdr3_aa: ASSYGTSGTQEQF
v_call: TRBV7-2; cdr3_aa: ATRQGVVERTNTEAF
v_call: TRBV7-2; cdr3_aa: ASSQSNEQF
v_call: TRBV20-1; cdr3_aa: SARAPRGLYNEQF
v_call: TRBV11-3; cdr3_aa: ASSFWATSGRNEQF
v_call: TRBV19; cdr3_aa: ASSITREDTQY
v_call: TRBV6-5; cdr3_aa: ASSYSSASYNEQF
v_call: TRBV7-6; cdr3_aa: ASSSGQELRNTEAF
v_call: TRBV7-6; cdr3_aa: ASSLGGTGGRSPLH
v_call: TRBV24-1; cdr3_aa: ATSASGGDFGQTQY
v_call: TRBV6-2/TRBV6-3; cdr3_aa: ASSLTSAEISDTQY
v_call: TRBV30; cdr3_aa: AGAGGSNTEAF
v_call: TRBV5-4; cdr3_aa: ASSRDPNYGYT
v_call: TRBV7-2; cdr3_aa: ASSPGGVVSGNTIY
v_call: TRBV4-2; cdr3_aa: ASSQSGGREHNEQF
v_call: TRBV11-2; cdr3_aa: ASSLEGGGADTQY
v_call: TRBV5-1; cdr3_aa: ASTPGQGAADTQY
v_call: TRBV24-1; cdr3_aa: ATSRAGGPRNEQF